The 32 T cell receptor beta chains reported below all come from one sample, sequenced in a study of CD8 T cells in Susac syndrome. RNA amounts of about 0.5 to 1 ug underwent reverse transcription with random hexamers. TCRdb re-analysed the immunoSEQ multiplex PCR reads in MiXCR, keeping a single row per CDR3 protein. This table holds 150,000 to 160,000 distinct CDR3 sequences, about 95% found once. What was sequenced was CD8+ T cells from PBMCs. These receptors all stem from a human donor with multiple sclerosis.

This chain joins TRBV30 and TRBJ1-1, with TRBD1 as a possible D gene (6 bases). Germline V CDR1 and CDR2: GTSNPN, SVGIG (reference sequence). V lost 5 bases, J lost 0 bases, and 16 bases lay in between. The CDR3 is made up of 15 amino acids. The CDR3 DNA follows: TGTGCCTGGTTCCCTGGGGACACCTTGAACACTGAAGCTTTCTTT. It is translated as CAWFPGDTLNTEAFF.

J is TRBJ2-7 and V is TRBV27, with 7 bases lining up with TRBD1. The V and J ends lost 5 bases and 4 bases, in that order; junction bases with no gene match: 11. Germline V gene lookup returns CDR1 MNHEY and CDR2 SMNVEV (reference sequence). This CDR3 is built from 15 residues. CDR3 sequence: CASSRQGGQVYEQYV. DNA for the CDR3: TGTGCCAGCAGTAGACAGGGCGGACAAGTTTACGAGCAGTACGTC.

This chain joins TRBV13 and TRBJ2-1; 8 bases line up with TRBD2. The V gene end was trimmed by 5 bases and the J gene end by 0 bases; junction bases not matched to a gene: 12. The CDR3 has 18 amino acids. Germline assignment: CDR1 PRHDT and CDR2 FYEKMQ (reference sequence). The CDR3 sequence: CASSQSGGVTYSYNEQFF. The CDR3 coding sequence is TGTGCCAGCAGCCAGAGCGGGGGCGTCACATACTCCTACAATGAGCAGTTCTTC.

The rearrangement uses TRBV29-1 and TRBJ1-1; 8 nucleotides match TRBD1. V was clipped by 8 bases and J by 4 bases; unmatched bases: 9. In germline, CDR1 is SQVTM, CDR2 ANQGSEA. The CDR3 consists of 13 residues. The CDR3 region is CSSGQGPGTEAFF. CDR3 bases: TGCAGCTCCGGACAGGGCCCGGGCACTGAAGCTTTCTTT. The full variable domain, its missing parts supplied by reference TRBV29-1 and TRBJ1-1, is SAVISQKPSRDICQRGTSLTIQCQVDSQVTMMFWYRQQPGQSLTLIATANQGSEATYESGFVIDKFPISRPNLTFSTLTVSNMSPEDSSIYLCSSGQGPGTEAFFGQGTRLTVV.

J is TRBJ2-3 and V is TRBV7-2; no reliable D call. The CDR3 totals 13 residues. V dropped 4 bases and J dropped 6 bases, with 11 bases sitting between them. CDR1 and CDR2 from the germline V gene are SGHTA and FQGNSA. This CDR3 is CASSSLAPDTQYF. CDR3 DNA sequence: TGTGCCAGCAGCTCTTTAGCTCCCGATACGCAGTATTTT.

The gene calls are TRBV27 and TRBJ1-1; D is uncertain. Trimming took off 3 bases at V and 0 bases at J, with 11 bases between the two ends. Germline V gene sequence: CDR1 MNHEY, CDR2 SMNVEV (reference sequence). This CDR3 has 15 residues. This chain's CDR3 is CASSFRGRVNTEAFF. The CDR3 coding sequence is TGTGCCAGCAGTTTCCGGGGTAGGGTGAACACTGAAGCTTTCTTT.

The chain recombines TRBV30 with TRBJ1-5; no clear D. The CDR3 loop spans 13 amino acids. The germline CDR1 and CDR2 sequences are GTSNPN and SVGIG (reference sequence). Trimming removed 1 base from V and 2 bases from J, with 6 bases in between. CDR3 nucleotide sequence: TGTGCCTGGAGTGGCGTGGGCAATCAGCCCCAGCATTTT. Amino acids: CAWSGVGNQPQHF.

The chain is built from TRBV18 and TRBJ2-7; 10 nucleotides agree with TRBD1. Looked up from germline, CDR1 is KGHSH and CDR2 is LQKENI. The V and J ends lost 1 base and 3 bases, in that order; junction bases with no gene match: 3. The CDR3 extends over 15 amino acids. The CDR3 loop reads CASSPRGDRGYEQYF. The CDR3 DNA sequence: TGTGCCAGCTCACCACGGGGGGACAGGGGCTACGAGCAGTACTTC.

The chain's CDR3 is CASSQLGPRRDSNQPQHF. The DNA of the CDR3 is TGTGCCAGCAGCCAATTGGGACCCAGACGGGACAGCAATCAGCCCCAGCATTTT. The chain has TRBV3-1 and TRBJ1-5, with D possibly TRBD1 on 5 matching bases. V lost 2 bases and J lost 1, with 18 bases in between. CDR1 and CDR2 (germline): LGHDT, YNNKEL (reference sequence). This CDR3 comprises 18 residues.

The chain is built from TRBV7-2 and TRBJ1-2, with no clear D. CDR1 and CDR2 (germline): SGHTA, FQGNSA. Trimming stripped 5 bases from V and 7 bases from J, with 8 bases between. This CDR3 spans 11 amino acids. In DNA form, the CDR3 reads TGTGCCAGCAGCCCCGGACTTGGCTACACCTTC. Its translation is CASSPGLGYTF.

This clonotype was seen only once. This rearrangement joins TRBV29-1 to TRBJ2-2; 8 bases are shared with TRBD2. The V and J ends lost 5 bases and 4 bases, in that order; junction bases with no gene match: 3. CDR1 and CDR2 from the germline V gene are SQVTM and ANQGSEA. This CDR3 is built from 13 residues. As DNA, the CDR3 is TGCAGCGTTTGGACTAGCCGCACCGGGGAGCTGTTTTTT. It encodes CSVWTSRTGELFF.

This chain joins TRBV4-1 and TRBJ2-1; 11 bases map to TRBD1. The CDR3 runs to 16 residues. J gave up 7 bases and V 1 base, and 6 bases lay outside the gene matches. The V gene's germline CDR1 is MGHRA and CDR2 YSYEKL. The CDR3 bases are TGCGCCAGCAGCCAAGTAGGGACAGGGGGTTGGAATGAGCAGTTCTTC. It translates to CASSQVGTGGWNEQFF.

The V gene is TRBV12-3 or TRBV12-4, the J gene TRBJ2-1, with 10 bases aligning to TRBD1. V was clipped by 8 bases and J by 4 bases; unmatched bases: 8. The CDR3 contains 15 residues. The CDR3: CASLDRDRGYNEQFF. The CDR3 region has the DNA TGTGCCAGCCTTGACCGGGACAGGGGTTACAATGAGCAGTTCTTC.

This chain joins TRBV13 and TRBJ2-1; no clear D gene. V was pared by 4 bases and J by 0 bases, with 10 bases between. The germline V gene encodes CDR1 PRHDT and CDR2 FYEKMQ (reference sequence). CDR3 length equals 15 residues. CDR3: CASSSRLRSYNEQFF. The CDR3 DNA reads as TGTGCCAGCAGCTCGCGACTCCGCTCCTACAATGAGCAGTTCTTC.

The chain is built from TRBV20-1 and TRBJ2-7; TRBD1 might be the D (5 bases). CDR3 length equals 13 residues. Germline assignment: CDR1 DFQATT and CDR2 SNEGSKA (reference sequence). The V and J ends lost 6 bases and 1 base respectively, with 13 bases between them. The CDR3 region is CSAKARGSYEQYF. CDR3 DNA sequence: TGCAGTGCCAAAGCTAGGGGATCCTACGAGCAGTACTTC.

This chain connects TRBV7-9 to TRBJ2-5, with 7 bases aligning to TRBD1. Germline CDR1 is SEHNR and CDR2 is FQNEAQ (reference sequence). After removal of 5 bases from V and 5 bases from J, the junction contained 5 bases not matched to a gene. The CDR3 is 13 amino acids. The CDR3 DNA sequence: TGTGCCAGCAGCCAATTACAGGGGGAGACCCAGTACTTC. Protein: CASSQLQGETQYF.

The genes are TRBV18 and TRBJ1-3, with 7 bases aligning to TRBD1. The CDR3 covers 15 residues. CDR1 and CDR2 (germline): KGHSH, LQKENI. V trimming: 0 bases; J trimming: 3 bases; junction bases outside the gene matches: 2. The CDR3 DNA sequence: TGTGCCAGCTCACCACCGGGACAGATTGGAAACACCATATATTTT. As protein: CASSPPGQIGNTIYF.

V is TRBV6-5 and J is TRBJ2-7; D not resolved. Trimming removed 6 bases at V and 2 bases at J, with 11 bases between. The CDR3 sequence is 13 residues long. Germline CDR1 MNHEY, CDR2 SVGAGI. The CDR3 loop is CASSNGMTYEQYF. DNA of the CDR3: TGTGCCAGCAGCAATGGGATGACCTACGAGCAGTACTTC.

The V gene is TRBV27, the J gene TRBJ2-3; weak D call: TRBD2 (6 bases). CDR3 length: 14 residues. Per the germline V gene, CDR1 is MNHEY and CDR2 is SMNVEV (reference sequence). V lost 4 bases, J lost 0 bases, and 8 bases lay in between. In DNA form, the CDR3 reads TGTGCCAGCAGTTGGCGGGGTAGCACAGATACGCAGTATTTT. It translates to CASSWRGSTDTQYF.

V and J are TRBV7-9 and TRBJ1-2, with 7 bases that match TRBD1. J gave up 4 bases and V 4 bases, and 6 bases lay outside the gene matches. The CDR3 runs 14 residues. CDR1 SEHNR and CDR2 FQNEAQ come from the germline V gene (reference sequence). CDR3 amino acids: CASSSTGAVYGYTF. The CDR3 nucleotides read TGTGCCAGCAGCTCCACAGGGGCCGTCTATGGCTACACCTTC.

The V gene is TRBV11-1, the J gene TRBJ2-3; maybe TRBD2 (6 bases). The germline V gene has CDR1 SGHAT and CDR2 FQDESV (reference sequence). V was trimmed by 0 bases and J by 1 base, leaving 26 bases between them. The CDR3 length is 21 residues. The CDR3 protein is CASSLARLSRDSPWGTDTQYF. The CDR3 DNA sequence: TGTGCCAGCAGCTTAGCCCGTTTATCTCGGGACTCTCCCTGGGGCACAGATACGCAGTATTTT.

This rearrangement joins TRBV3-1 to TRBJ2-7; TRBD2 might be the D (6 bases). CDR3 length: 14 residues. Germline loops: CDR1 LGHDT, CDR2 YNNKEL (reference sequence). Trimming left V 4 bases short and J 2 bases short, with 12 bases between. The CDR3 sequence is CASSRREDTYEQYF. CDR3 DNA sequence: TGTGCCAGCAGCCGCAGGGAGGACACCTACGAGCAGTACTTC.

V gene TRBV2 combines with J gene TRBJ1-2; D is uncertain. There are 13 residues in the CDR3. Germline CDR1 reads SNHLY; CDR2 reads FYNNEI. Trimming removed 4 bases at V and 6 bases at J, with 12 bases between. CDR3 protein: CASSGRGRDGYTF. The CDR3 bases are TGTGCCAGCAGTGGGAGAGGAAGGGATGGCTACACCTTC.

The genes are TRBV5-1 and TRBJ2-7; TRBD2 is a possible D gene (6 bases). From germline, CDR1 is SGHRS and CDR2 YFSETQ. The CDR3 length is 14 residues. Trimming took 5 bases from V and 3 from J, leaving 15 bases between them. Here the CDR3 DNA reads TGCGCCAGCAGGGAGGGGTTAGGCGGCTACGAGCAGTACGTC. Encoded protein: CASREGLGGYEQYV.

The chain carries TRBV30 and TRBJ2-7, with 7 bases aligning to TRBD1. Germline V gene lookup returns CDR1 GTSNPN and CDR2 SVGIG (reference sequence). Trimming took 2 bases from V and 3 from J; bases not matched to a gene: 4. The CDR3 length is 13 residues. CDR3 region: CAWSYRGGYEQYF. DNA for the CDR3: TGTGCCTGGAGTTACAGGGGTGGCTACGAGCAGTACTTC.

V is TRBV20-1 and J is TRBJ2-7; 7 bases match TRBD1. V gave up 0 bases and J gave up 6 bases; unmatched junction bases: 8. Germline CDR1 is DFQATT and CDR2 is SNEGSKA (reference sequence). The CDR3 is made up of 14 amino acids. The CDR3 sequence is CSARDLYRGSEQYF. Here the CDR3 DNA reads TGCAGTGCTAGAGATTTGTACAGGGGAAGCGAGCAGTACTTC.

The chain is built from TRBV9 and TRBJ1-2; 8 bases line up with TRBD1. The CDR3 contains 15 residues. The germline V gene encodes CDR1 SGDLS and CDR2 YYNGEE. Losses at the gene ends were 0 bases for V and 4 bases for J; bases not matched to a gene: 5. Here the CDR3 reads CASSVGTGWGYGYTF. CDR3 coding DNA: TGTGCCAGCAGCGTAGGGACAGGGTGGGGCTATGGCTACACCTTC.

The chain links TRBV15 to TRBJ1-2; D is possibly TRBD1 (6 bases). Between the trimmed V and J ends, which lost 5 bases and 4 bases, there was a span of 17 bases. Germline V gives CDR1 LNHNV, CDR2 YYDKDF (reference sequence). The CDR3 length is 15 residues. The CDR3 sequence is CATSVRDTISYGYTF. The CDR3 DNA reads as TGTGCCACCAGCGTTCGGGACACAATTTCCTATGGCTACACCTTC.

This sequence joins TRBV20-1 and TRBJ2-1; 7 bases are a match to TRBD2. V lost 4 bases, J lost 0 bases, and 3 bases stayed unmatched. The length of the CDR3 is 14 residues. Germline-derived CDR1 and CDR2 are DFQATT and SNEGSKA (reference sequence). CDR3 in amino acids: CSAKTSHSYNEQFF. The CDR3, as DNA: TGCAGTGCTAAGACTAGCCACTCCTACAATGAGCAGTTCTTC.

This clonotype came up once. The chain uses TRBV6-5 and TRBJ2-3; no definite D call. Germline lookup yields CDR1 MNHEY and CDR2 SVGAGI. This CDR3 has 13 amino acids. V was cut by 0 bases and J by 4 bases, with 5 bases left in between. The CDR3 nucleotides read TGTGCCAGCAGTTACTCGGGTGCAGATACGCAGTATTTT. Translated, it gives CASSYSGADTQYF.

The V and J genes are TRBV27 and TRBJ2-7; D perhaps matches TRBD1 (6 bases). The V end lost 3 bases, the J end lost 6 bases, and 12 bases lay between the germline ends. Germline assignment: CDR1 MNHEY and CDR2 SMNVEV (reference sequence). The CDR3 sequence is 13 residues long. The CDR3 here is CASSLGPGVEQYF. CDR3 DNA: TGTGCCAGCAGTTTGGGGCCAGGGGTCGAGCAGTACTTC.

The rearrangement joins TRBV7-6 to TRBJ2-2; D is tentatively TRBD1 or TRBD2 (6 bases each). V was shortened by 8 bases and J by 3 bases, with 16 bases between the two germline ends. The CDR3 has 15 residues. Germline-derived CDR1 and CDR2 are SGHVS and FNYEAQ. The CDR3 spells CASGGGPLDTGELFF. DNA for the CDR3: TGTGCCAGCGGTGGGGGGCCGTTGGACACCGGGGAGCTGTTTTTT.